Each of the 29 T cell receptor beta chains below was sequenced from the same sample in a study of cytomegalovirus exposure and HLA in healthy donors. Primers for the PCR totalled 60 Vbeta and 13 Jbeta. The protocol was immunoSEQ multiplex PCR, while the TCRdb copy is restricted to in-frame clones and leaves out a portion. The data show 130,000 to 150,000 clones, 60% to 80% seen once. Sequenced sample: PBMCs. The source is a male donor in good health and CMV-seronegative.

V and J are TRBV29-1 and TRBJ2-1; D call uncertain. This CDR3 spans 14 amino acids. Trimming took off 7 bases at V and 0 bases at J, with 13 bases between the two ends. Germline values: CDR1 SQVTM, CDR2 ANQGSEA. CDR3 nucleotide sequence: TGCAGCGCTAGAGAGTTCTCCTCCTACAATGAGCAGTTCTTC. Translation: CSAREFSSYNEQFF.

The chain carries TRBV5-5 and TRBJ1-3; TRBD1 aligns across 7 bases. Germline V gene data show CDR1 as SGHKS and CDR2 as YYEKEE (reference sequence). Trimming removed 1 base from V and 2 bases from J; junction bases left unmatched: 12. The CDR3 has 18 amino acids. In nucleotides, the CDR3 is TGTGCCAGCAGCTTGACCTCCGGGACAGCCTCCCCTGGAAACACCATATATTTT. Amino acid sequence: CASSLTSGTASPGNTIYF. Filled out from reference TRBV5-5 and TRBJ1-3, the complete variable domain reads DAGVTQSPTHLIKTRGQQVTLRCSPISGHKSVSWYQQVLGQGPQFIFQYYEKEERGRGNFPDRFSARQFPNYSSELNVNALLLGDSALYLCASSLTSGTASPGNTIYFGEGSWLTVV.

This chain uses TRBV15 with TRBJ1-4, with 7 positions matching TRBD1. The CDR3 is made up of 15 amino acids. Germline V gene lookup returns CDR1 LNHNV and CDR2 YYDKDF (reference sequence). The V gene end was trimmed by 0 bases and the J gene end by 2 bases; junction bases not matched to a gene: 0. The CDR3 spells CATSREGGTNEKLFF. In nucleotides, the CDR3 is TGTGCCACCAGCAGAGAAGGGGGCACTAATGAAAAACTGTTTTTT. The whole variable domain, remainder taken from reference TRBV15 and TRBJ1-4, is DAMVIQNPRYQVTQFGKPVTLSCSQTLNHNVMYWYQQKSSQAPKLLFHYYDKDFNNEADTPDNFQSRRPNTSFCFLDIRSPGLGDTAMYLCATSREGGTNEKLFFGSGTQLSVL.

The chain combines TRBV5-1 with TRBJ2-3; TRBD1 matches at 12 bases. The CDR3 is 17 residues long. Unmatched junction bases numbered 7, after V lost 0 bases and J lost 5 bases. Germline CDR1 reads SGHRS; CDR2 reads YFSETQ. The DNA of the CDR3 is TGCGCCAGCAGCTTGGATCTCGGGACAGGGGGCAGAGATACGCAGTATTTT. Translation gives CASSLDLGTGGRDTQYF. The variable domain in full, with the rest retrieved from reference TRBV5-1 and TRBJ2-3, is KAGVTQTPRYLIKTRGQQVTLSCSPISGHRSVSWYQQTPGQGLQFLFEYFSETQRNKGNFPGRFSGRQFSNSRSEMNVSTLELGDSALYLCASSLDLGTGGRDTQYFGPGTRLTVL.

This chain links TRBV5-1 with TRBJ2-3, with D perhaps TRBD2 (6 bases). The CDR3 spans 16 residues. V lost 4 bases, J lost 6 bases, and 21 bases lay in between. Germline values: CDR1 SGHRS, CDR2 YFSETQ. DNA of the CDR3: TGCGCCAGCAGCAGGAGGGCGGTAGCCGAGGGGGATACGCAGTATTTT. Amino acid sequence: CASSRRAVAEGDTQYF.

The V call is TRBV15, the J call TRBJ2-3; 10 bases map to TRBD1. J lost 3 bases, V lost 0 bases, and 0 bases had no gene match. CDR3 length: 15 amino acids. Germline V CDR1 and CDR2: LNHNV, YYDKDF (reference sequence). CDR3 DNA sequence: TGTGCCACCAGCAGAGAGGACAGGGGGACAGATACGCAGTATTTT. Its protein is CATSREDRGTDTQYF. The variable domain in full, with the rest retrieved from reference TRBV15 and TRBJ2-3, is DAMVIQNPRYQVTQFGKPVTLSCSQTLNHNVMYWYQQKSSQAPKLLFHYYDKDFNNEADTPDNFQSRRPNTSFCFLDIRSPGLGDTAMYLCATSREDRGTDTQYFGPGTRLTVL.

This clone has more than one count but fewer than ten. The same CDR3 arises from other DNA sequences in this sample as well. V gene TRBV19 combines with J gene TRBJ1-4; D unclear. V was pared by 1 base and J by 7 bases, with 10 bases between. Germline CDR1 and CDR2: LNHDA and SQIVND (reference sequence). The CDR3 covers 14 residues. The CDR3 DNA is TGTGCCAGTAGTATAGGCGGGCTTGGTGAAAAACTGTTTTTT. This gives the protein CASSIGGLGEKLFF.

A single count supports this clone. This chain joins TRBV27 and TRBJ1-5; weak D call: TRBD1 (5 bases). The CDR3 contains 14 residues. Trimming removed 3 bases at V and 1 base at J, with 7 bases between. Germline V gene lookup returns CDR1 MNHEY and CDR2 SMNVEV (reference sequence). In DNA form, the CDR3 reads TGTGCCAGCAGTTTTCGGGGGAGCAATCAGCCCCAGCATTTT. This gives the protein CASSFRGSNQPQHF.

The chain has TRBV29-1 and TRBJ2-7; 10 positions match TRBD1. The CDR3 length is 14 residues. The trim removed 3 bases at V and 4 bases at J, leaving 6 bases unmatched. Germline values: CDR1 SQVTM, CDR2 ANQGSEA. As DNA, the CDR3 is TGCAGCGTTGATCCGGGACAGGGGCCTTACGAGCAGTACTTC. This encodes CSVDPGQGPYEQYF.

J is TRBJ1-2 and V is TRBV5-4; a weak D match, TRBD1 (6 bases). Trimming cost V 4 bases and J 0 bases, with 13 bases left between them. CDR1 and CDR2 from the germline V gene are SGHNT and YYREEE (reference sequence). The CDR3 is 15 amino acids. The DNA of the CDR3 is TGTGCCAGCAGCCGAGGCAGGGGCCCTAACTATGGCTACACCTTC. It translates to CASSRGRGPNYGYTF.

The chain recombines TRBV2 with TRBJ2-2, with TRBD2 matching over 11 bases. Per the germline V gene, CDR1 is SNHLY and CDR2 is FYNNEI. The length of the CDR3 is 15 residues. The V gene end was trimmed by 6 bases and the J gene end by 4 bases; junction bases not matched to a gene: 4. The CDR3 nucleotides read TGTGCCAGCAGCGCCCTAGCGGGAGGCACCGGGGAGCTGTTTTTT. Translated: CASSALAGGTGELFF.

The chain employs TRBV11-3 and TRBJ2-4; a weak D match, TRBD1 (6 bases). With 5 bases removed from V and 8 bases from J, the gap between germline ends came to 19 bases. CDR1 and CDR2 (germline): SGHNT, YENEEA. The CDR3 consists of 15 residues. Here the CDR3 reads CASSQGGESADIQYF. CDR3 DNA sequence: TGTGCCAGCAGCCAAGGGGGTGAGAGCGCGGACATTCAGTACTTC.

The V gene is TRBV6-7, the J gene TRBJ1-3, with D unresolved. TRBV6-7 is an open reading frame, and its role is uncertain. This CDR3 has 16 amino acids. Trimming stripped 6 bases from V and 0 bases from J, with 15 bases between. In DNA form, the CDR3 reads TGTGCCAGCAGCCAGACGACACATGACTCTGGAAACACCATATATTTT. Protein product: CASSQTTHDSGNTIYF.

This chain connects TRBV6-5 to TRBJ2-7; 8 bases fit TRBD1. This CDR3 comprises 15 residues. V lost 6 bases to trimming and J lost 1 base; unmatched junction nucleotides: 8. Germline V CDR1 and CDR2: MNHEY, SVGAGI. The CDR3 is CASSAGTGASYEQYF. The CDR3 region has the DNA TGTGCCAGCAGCGCAGGGACAGGTGCATCCTACGAGCAGTACTTC.

The chain employs TRBV7-2 and TRBJ2-2; 10 bases line up with TRBD2. With V trimmed by 2 bases and J by 7 bases, 1 base remained unmatched. The CDR3 runs 14 residues. Germline V gene data show CDR1 as SGHTA and CDR2 as FQGNSA. The CDR3 sequence is CASSLQREGGELFF. The CDR3, as DNA: TGTGCCAGCAGCTTACAGCGGGAGGGCGGGGAGCTGTTTTTT.

The rearrangement uses TRBV6-6 and TRBJ2-3; 7 positions agree with TRBD2. The CDR3 loop spans 16 amino acids. In germline, CDR1 is MNHNY, CDR2 SVGAGI (reference sequence). V was pared by 4 bases and J by 5 bases, with 12 bases of the junction left unmatched. CDR3 bases: TGTGCCAGCAGTTTGAGTAGCGGGCCCCCAATAGATACGCAGTATTTT. Translating it yields CASSLSSGPPIDTQYF.

The table lists this clone with many counts. The chain has TRBV4-1 and TRBJ1-4; no clear D. The V end lost 1 base, the J end lost 7 bases, and 13 bases lay between the germline ends. The CDR3 is made up of 15 amino acids. Germline lookup yields CDR1 MGHRA and CDR2 YSYEKL. The CDR3 nucleotides are TGCGCCAGCAGCCAAGGCCCTAGCAGTACTGAAAAACTGTTTTTT. Translating it yields CASSQGPSSTEKLFF.

V and J are TRBV15 and TRBJ1-1; D is perhaps TRBD1 (5 bases). Per the germline V gene, CDR1 is LNHNV and CDR2 is YYDKDF (reference sequence). V lost 0 bases, J lost 3 bases, and 14 bases lay in between. This CDR3 contains 16 residues. CDR3 sequence (DNA): TGTGCCACCAGCAGAGATCGTGGGAAAGGGGACACTGAAGCTTTCTTT. Residues: CATSRDRGKGDTEAFF. The variable domain in full, completed from reference TRBV15 and TRBJ1-1, reads DAMVIQNPRYQVTQFGKPVTLSCSQTLNHNVMYWYQQKSSQAPKLLFHYYDKDFNNEADTPDNFQSRRPNTSFCFLDIRSPGLGDTAMYLCATSRDRGKGDTEAFFGQGTRLTVV.

V gene TRBV18 combines with J gene TRBJ2-7; the D gene is possibly TRBD2 (6 bases). With 0 bases removed from V and 9 bases from J, the gap between germline ends came to 12 bases. Germline-derived CDR1 and CDR2 are KGHSH and LQKENI. The CDR3 length is 13 residues. The CDR3 loop is CASSPPGLFAQYF. CDR3 nucleotide sequence: TGTGCCAGCTCACCACCGGGACTCTTTGCGCAGTACTTC.

V and J are TRBV29-1 and TRBJ2-7; the match to TRBD1 covers 12 bases. The germline V gene encodes CDR1 SQVTM and CDR2 ANQGSEA. The V gene end was trimmed by 4 bases and the J gene end by 5 bases; junction bases not matched to a gene: 6. This CDR3 region has 14 residues. The CDR3 DNA follows: TGCAGCGTTGGATTCGGGACAGGGGGCCACGAGCAGTACTTC. Translated, it gives CSVGFGTGGHEQYF.

This clone was counted only a few times. CDR3 region: CSVDSGAHEQYF. CDR3 sequence (DNA): TGCAGCGTTGATTCGGGAGCCCACGAGCAGTACTTC. J is TRBJ2-7 and V is TRBV29-1, with D perhaps matching TRBD2 (6 bases). Trimming removed 3 bases from V and 5 bases from J, with 11 bases in between. Germline-derived CDR1 and CDR2 are SQVTM and ANQGSEA. This CDR3 has 12 residues.

This chain joins TRBV27 and TRBJ1-2; TRBD1 agrees at 9 bases. The V segment lost 6 bases and the J segment 4 bases; nucleotides outside the gene matches: 6. Germline-derived CDR1 and CDR2 are MNHEY and SMNVEV (reference sequence). The CDR3 totals 14 residues. CDR3 bases: TGTGCCAGCAGGGACAGGGGATCGAGCTATGGCTACACCTTC. As protein: CASRDRGSSYGYTF.

This clone has just a few counts. This chain uses TRBV25-1 with TRBJ2-1, with 7 positions matching TRBD2. Germline assignment: CDR1 MGHDK and CDR2 SYGVNS. V shed 2 bases, J shed 0 bases, and the junction held 7 bases outside the gene matches. This CDR3 has 17 amino acids. The CDR3 DNA sequence: TGTGCCAGCAGTGAAAATAGCGGGTCGAGCTCCTACAATGAGCAGTTCTTC. Its translation is CASSENSGSSSYNEQFF.

The chain combines TRBV5-1 with TRBJ2-3; possibly TRBD1 for D (6 bases). Germline V gene data show CDR1 as SGHRS and CDR2 as YFSETQ. V was cut by 4 bases and J by 2 bases, with 11 bases left in between. The CDR3 loop spans 14 amino acids. The chain's CDR3 is CASSPGQYTDTQYF. CDR3 bases: TGCGCCAGCAGCCCCGGACAGTACACAGATACGCAGTATTTT.

V usage is TRBV5-1 and J usage is TRBJ1-6; TRBD1 matches 10 bases. This CDR3 has 14 amino acids. The V gene end was trimmed by 3 bases and the J gene end by 8 bases; junction bases not matched to a gene: 2. Germline V gives CDR1 SGHRS, CDR2 YFSETQ. The CDR3 nucleotides are TGCGCCAGCAGCTCCGGACAGGGGGATTCACCCCTCCACTTT. Translating it yields CASSSGQGDSPLHF.

This clone appeared once. The V and J genes are TRBV19 and TRBJ2-1, with TRBD2 identical over 8 bases. V was clipped by 1 base and J by 4 bases; unmatched bases: 3. CDR1 LNHDA and CDR2 SQIVND come from the germline V gene (reference sequence). CDR3 length equals 15 residues. This chain's CDR3 is CASSIAGGSYNEQFF. CDR3 coding DNA: TGTGCCAGTAGTATAGCGGGAGGGTCGTACAATGAGCAGTTCTTC.

DNA for the CDR3: TGTGCCGCTTCCGGGACAGGGTATGGCTACACCTTC. Residues: CAASGTGYGYTF. This rearrangement joins TRBV2 to TRBJ1-2; the match to TRBD1 covers 9 bases. CDR3 size: 12 residues. The junction had 6 bases not matched to a gene; V was cut back by 11 bases and J by 5 bases. From germline, CDR1 is SNHLY and CDR2 FYNNEI.

The chain is built from TRBV7-9 and TRBJ2-7; 8 bases map to TRBD1. Per the germline V gene, CDR1 is SEHNR and CDR2 is FQNEAQ (reference sequence). Losses at the gene ends were 5 bases for V and 4 bases for J; bases not matched to a gene: 7. The CDR3 is made up of 14 amino acids. CDR3 loop: CASSPSGQGYEQYF. In DNA, the CDR3 is TGTGCCAGCAGCCCCTCCGGACAGGGATACGAGCAGTACTTC.

The V call is TRBV7-2, the J call TRBJ2-4; 7 nucleotides align to TRBD2. Germline CDR1 reads SGHTA; CDR2 reads FQGNSA. The CDR3 is 16 amino acids. V gave up 7 bases and J gave up 5 bases; unmatched junction bases: 14. DNA of the CDR3: TGTGCCAGCAACCTGGGCGGGAGTGGGGGACAAAACATTCAGTACTTC. It yields the protein CASNLGGSGGQNIQYF.